This entry lists 4 T cell receptor beta chains sequenced from one sample in a study of blood T cell repertoires in COVID-19 (dated by TCRdb to 2020 to 2022). The library was made by the immunoSEQ multiplex PCR assay. Held by TCRdb, this immuneACCESS table contains in-frame sequences only and omits some clones. Under half of the omission traces to an unresolved V gene where checked; the cause of the rest is unknown. In all, the sample holds approximately 72,000 clones, and over 75% of those were seen once. The top ten clones comprise roughly 24% of the sample. The sample taken for sequencing was peripheral blood. The receptors originated from a man in his forties or fifties with acute or convalescent COVID-19.

This clone was observed a single time. CDR3 loop: CASSERSGGFLEQFF. The CDR3 coding sequence is TGTGCCAGCAGTGAACGTAGCGGGGGGTTCCTTGAGCAGTTCTTC. V and J are TRBV2 and TRBJ2-1; 10 nucleotides line up with TRBD2. The CDR3 spans 15 residues. CDR1 SNHLY and CDR2 FYNNEI come from the germline V gene. Unmatched junction bases numbered 7, after V lost 2 bases and J lost 9 bases.

The chain links TRBV18 to TRBJ1-2; D ambiguous. V shed 5 bases and J shed 7 bases, with 11 bases lying between them. CDR1 KGHSH and CDR2 LQKENI come from the germline V gene. CDR3 length: 12 amino acids. CDR3 loop: CASSGTTGGYTF. CDR3 nucleotides: TGTGCCAGCTCAGGAACTACTGGTGGCTACACCTTC.

The chain uses TRBV27 and TRBJ2-3; 7 bases agree with TRBD1. V was pared by 3 bases and J by 3 bases, with 9 bases of the junction left unmatched. This CDR3 is built from 16 residues. Germline V gives CDR1 MNHEY, CDR2 SMNVEV (reference sequence). CDR3 residues: CASSLGQGVLTDTQYF. For the CDR3, the DNA is TGTGCCAGCAGTTTGGGGCAGGGGGTTTTAACAGATACGCAGTATTTT.

This clone appeared a few times. V is TRBV21-1 and J is TRBJ2-2; TRBD1 reflects the table's D call only, with no check against the DNA. TRBV21-1 is assigned pseudogene status. This CDR3 contains 14 residues. The CDR3 is CASSQGCCTGELFF. The CDR3 coding sequence is TGTGCCAGCAGTCAGGGTTGTTGCACCGGGGAGCTGTTTTTT.